A single sample is the source of the 21 T cell receptor beta chains below, sequenced in a study of blood T cell repertoires in COVID-19. Assay: immunoSEQ multiplex PCR; the TCRdb copy retains only in-frame clones and omits some. The sample contains about 190,000 clones, approximately 91% of which appear only once. Sequencing input: peripheral blood. The source is a man aged 35 to 55 with acute or convalescent COVID-19.

This clone was seen just once. The V gene is TRBV30, the J gene TRBJ2-2; 9 positions agree with TRBD2. V shed 0 bases, J shed 1 base, and the junction held 0 bases outside the gene matches. Germline CDR1 GTSNPN, CDR2 SVGIG (reference sequence). This CDR3 region has 15 residues. CDR3 in DNA: TGTGCCTGGAGTGTACTAGCGGGGAACACCGGGGAGCTGTTTTTT. Encoded protein: CAWSVLAGNTGELFF.

V is TRBV3-1 (or the pseudogene TRBV3-2) and J is TRBJ2-5, with 8 positions matching TRBD2. The ends lost 1 base at V and 4 bases at J; junction bases unmatched: 11. CDR1 LGHDT and CDR2 YNNKEL come from the germline V gene (reference sequence). This CDR3 spans 17 amino acids. CDR3 nucleotide sequence: TGTGCCAGCAGCCAAGGGGGTGTAGCGGGGATGGGAGAGACCCAGTACTTC. The encoded protein is CASSQGGVAGMGETQYF.

The chain employs TRBV7-9 and TRBJ2-5; D gene unclear. Germline V gives CDR1 SEHNR, CDR2 FQNEAQ (reference sequence). V shed 0 bases and J shed 5 bases, with 13 bases lying between them. This CDR3 region has 15 residues. The CDR3 region is CASSLAQAYRETQYF. The CDR3 DNA sequence: TGTGCCAGCAGCTTAGCTCAAGCATACCGTGAGACCCAGTACTTC.

This chain uses TRBV6-2 or TRBV6-3 with TRBJ2-1; 14 bases line up with TRBD2. CDR1 MNHEY and CDR2 SVGEGT come from the germline V gene. The trim removed 6 bases at V and 7 bases at J, leaving 5 bases unmatched. There are 15 residues in the CDR3. The CDR3 protein is CASSRLAGGRNEQFF. CDR3 nucleotides: TGTGCCAGCAGCCGACTAGCGGGGGGGCGGAATGAGCAGTTCTTC.

This chain connects TRBV19 to TRBJ2-1, with D tentatively TRBD2 (5 bases). Trimming took 3 bases from V and 2 from J, leaving 8 bases between them. CDR3 length: 14 amino acids. Germline V CDR1 and CDR2: LNHDA, SQIVND (reference sequence). The CDR3 bases are TGTGCCAGTAGTATGAGGGTTGCCTACAATGAGCAGTTCTTC. This gives the protein CASSMRVAYNEQFF.

The rearrangement uses TRBV3-1 (or the pseudogene TRBV3-2) and TRBJ2-5; maybe TRBD1 (5 bases). This CDR3 has 14 amino acids. The germline gives CDR1 LGHDT, CDR2 YNNKEL (reference sequence). Trimming took 2 bases from V and 2 from J, leaving 9 bases between them. The CDR3 coding sequence is TGTGCCAGCAGCCAATACACAGGTCAAGAGACCCAGTACTTC. Protein sequence: CASSQYTGQETQYF.

This chain joins TRBV24-1 and TRBJ2-6; the D gene is possibly TRBD2 (5 bases). The germline V gene encodes CDR1 KGHDR and CDR2 SFDVKD. The CDR3 is 19 residues long. Trimming shortened V by 4 bases and J by 0 bases, and 18 bases separated the two germline ends. The CDR3 is CATSEPLPSNPSGANVLTF. Written as DNA, the CDR3 is TGTGCCACCAGTGAACCACTACCTAGCAACCCCTCTGGGGCCAACGTCCTGACTTTC.

The rearrangement joins TRBV27 to TRBJ2-1, with 7 bases aligning to TRBD1. Germline CDR1 MNHEY, CDR2 SMNVEV (reference sequence). J gave up 5 bases and V 10 bases, and 14 bases lay outside the gene matches. This CDR3 region has 15 residues. This CDR3 reads CATLTGDPRHNEQFF. CDR3 sequence (DNA): TGTGCCACCTTAACAGGGGACCCTAGACACAATGAGCAGTTCTTC.

This clone was detected once. The chain joins TRBV4-3 to TRBJ1-1; a possible D gene is TRBD1 (6 bases). V lost 0 bases and J 2 bases, leaving 16 bases between the germline ends. This CDR3 comprises 17 residues. The V gene's germline CDR1 is LGHNA and CDR2 YSLEER. CDR3 in amino acids: CASSQEFRGQINTEAFF. As DNA, the CDR3 is TGCGCCAGCAGCCAAGAGTTCAGAGGACAGATCAACACTGAAGCTTTCTTT.

This clone was observed once. This rearrangement joins TRBV7-2 to TRBJ2-1; 7 nucleotides align to TRBD2. Germline CDR1 and CDR2: SGHTA and FQGNSA. The CDR3 is 16 residues long. The V gene end was trimmed by 3 bases and the J gene end by 4 bases; junction bases not matched to a gene: 9. CDR3 loop: CASSFGTNGFYNEQFF. The CDR3, as DNA: TGTGCCAGCAGCTTCGGGACTAATGGGTTTTACAATGAGCAGTTCTTC.

This sequence joins TRBV5-6 and TRBJ2-2; 11 nucleotides agree with TRBD1. V was clipped by 4 bases and J by 7 bases; unmatched bases: 9. Germline V gives CDR1 SGHDT, CDR2 YYEEEE. CDR3 length: 16 residues. CDR3 DNA: TGTGCCAGCAGCCCGGGACAGGGGGTAGTAGGCGGGGAGCTGTTTTTT. This translates into CASSPGQGVVGGELFF.

To note about this clone: Other DNA sequences in this specimen translate into the identical CDR3. V usage is TRBV5-4 and J usage is TRBJ2-7; 11 positions match TRBD1. Germline CDR1 SGHNT, CDR2 YYREEE (reference sequence). J gave up 3 bases and V 2 bases, and 1 base lay outside the gene matches. The CDR3 covers 14 residues. The CDR3 loop reads CASSFGTGGYEQYF. The CDR3 coding sequence is TGTGCCAGCAGCTTTGGGACAGGGGGCTACGAGCAGTACTTC. Together with reference TRBV5-4 and TRBJ2-7, the CDR3 gives the full variable domain: ETGVTQSPTHLIKTRGQQVTLRCSSQSGHNTVSWYQQALGQGPQFIFQYYREEENGRGNFPPRFSGLQFPNYSSELNVNALELDDSALYLCASSFGTGGYEQYFGPGTRLTVT.

This clone was recorded only once. V and J are TRBV10-3 and TRBJ1-2, with 9 bases lining up with TRBD1. This CDR3 comprises 13 residues. Germline V gives CDR1 ENHRY, CDR2 SYGVKD. The trim removed 8 bases at V and 6 bases at J, leaving 7 bases unmatched. Written as DNA, the CDR3 is TGTGCCATCGGACAGGGGATGGGGGATGGCTACACCTTC. This sequence encodes CAIGQGMGDGYTF.

This clone was recorded once. This chain uses TRBV4-2 with TRBJ2-7; a possible D gene is TRBD1 (6 bases). The V end lost 0 bases, the J end lost 0 bases, and 15 bases lay between the germline ends. Germline V gene sequence: CDR1 LGHNA, CDR2 YNFKEQ. The CDR3 is 17 amino acids. The CDR3 DNA reads as TGTGCCAGCAGCCAAGATCCATTTACGGACAGCTCCTACGAGCAGTACTTC. Residues: CASSQDPFTDSSYEQYF.

The rearrangement links TRBV6-2 or TRBV6-3 to TRBJ1-1, with D tentatively TRBD1 (5 bases). The CDR3 is 12 amino acids. V was pared by 4 bases and J by 4 bases, with 7 bases between. Per the germline V gene, CDR1 is MNHEY and CDR2 is SVGEGT. CDR3 protein: CASSSRATEAFF. The CDR3 nucleotides read TGTGCCAGCAGTTCCAGGGCCACTGAAGCTTTCTTT.

The rearrangement joins TRBV5-6 to TRBJ1-2; 9 nucleotides align to TRBD1. V gave up 4 bases and J gave up 4 bases; unmatched junction bases: 11. Per the germline V gene, CDR1 is SGHDT and CDR2 is YYEEEE. The CDR3 extends over 16 amino acids. The CDR3 sequence is CASSADFPGQGYGYTF. The CDR3 coding sequence is TGTGCCAGCAGCGCTGATTTTCCGGGACAGGGCTATGGCTACACCTTC.

This chain links TRBV5-8 with TRBJ1-2; no reliable D call. Per the germline V gene, CDR1 is SGHTS and CDR2 is YDEGEE. This CDR3 has 13 residues. V lost 2 bases and J lost 6, with 11 bases in between. The CDR3, as DNA: TGTGCCAGCAGCTTAACGGGGTCCCATGGCTACACCTTC. It specifies CASSLTGSHGYTF.

The CDR3 is CASSLVFGGAGNYGYTF. The CDR3 nucleotides read TGTGCCAGCAGCTTAGTATTTGGTGGGGCCGGTAACTATGGCTACACCTTC. This chain joins TRBV7-2 and TRBJ1-2; maybe TRBD1 (5 bases). The V end lost 1 base, the J end lost 1 base, and 16 bases lay between the germline ends. The V gene's germline CDR1 is SGHTA and CDR2 FQGNSA. The CDR3 is made up of 17 amino acids. Using reference TRBV7-2 and TRBJ1-2 for the parts outside the CDR3, the full variable domain is GAGVSQSPSNKVTEKGKDVELRCDPISGHTALYWYRQSLGQGLEFLIYFQGNSAPDKSGLPSDRFSAERTGGSVSTLTIQRTQQEDSAVYLCASSLVFGGAGNYGYTFGSGTRLTVV.

The chain uses TRBV6-2 or TRBV6-3 and TRBJ1-2; D ambiguous. CDR1 and CDR2 from the germline V gene are MNHEY and SVGEGT. The V end lost 2 bases, the J end lost 4 bases, and 14 bases lay between the germline ends. The CDR3 extends over 15 amino acids. CDR3 residues: CASSYRGPGVYGYTF. CDR3 bases: TGTGCCAGCAGTTACCGCGGACCGGGAGTCTATGGCTACACCTTC.

This clone was picked up one time. The CDR3 here is CASSSGGSGGYEQYF. CDR3 sequence (DNA): TGTGCCAGCAGTTCCGGTGGGAGCGGGGGCTACGAGCAGTACTTC. This chain uses TRBV28 with TRBJ2-7; 8 bases map to TRBD2. V gave up 4 bases and J gave up 3 bases; unmatched junction bases: 8. The germline V gene has CDR1 MDHEN and CDR2 SYDVKM. The CDR3 runs to 15 residues.

The V call is TRBV18, the J call TRBJ2-2; D ambiguous. Trimming pared 2 bases from V and 8 bases from J, leaving 6 bases between. The CDR3 loop spans 12 amino acids. Germline loops: CDR1 KGHSH, CDR2 LQKENI. The CDR3 is CASSPMRGELFF. In DNA, the CDR3 is TGTGCCAGCTCACCAATGCGAGGGGAGCTGTTTTTT.